These 27 T cell receptor beta chains share one sample of origin, sequenced in a study of cytomegalovirus exposure and HLA in healthy donors. 60 Vbeta and 13 Jbeta primers were used in PCR. Assay: immunoSEQ multiplex PCR; the TCRdb copy retains only in-frame clones and omits some. The data hold about 110,000 clones, with around 77% observed a single time. Source material: PBMCs. The receptors come from a woman in her 30s in good health and CMV-seropositive.

This chain joins TRBV19 and TRBJ1-2; D perhaps matches TRBD1 (6 bases). V lost 7 bases and J lost 4, with 16 bases in between. The CDR3 is 14 amino acids. The germline CDR1 and CDR2 sequences are LNHDA and SQIVND (reference sequence). DNA of the CDR3: TGTGCCAGTACTTTAGGTCAGGGGCGCTATGGCTACACCTTC. Its translation: CASTLGQGRYGYTF.

The chain carries TRBV6-6 and TRBJ1-6; D uncertain. The CDR3 has 15 residues. V lost 7 bases and J 7 bases, leaving 17 bases between the germline ends. Per germline, CDR1 MNHNY and CDR2 SVGAGI (reference sequence). The CDR3 region has the DNA TGTGCCAGCACCGGGTCCGCGAGTCTAAATTCACCCCTCCACTTT. Its translation is CASTGSASLNSPLHF.

In its sample, this clone was seen a few times. The rearrangement links TRBV6-1 to TRBJ2-1, with D possibly TRBD1 on 6 matching bases. Germline CDR1 and CDR2: MNHNS and SASEGT. Trimming took off 6 bases at V and 15 bases at J, with 18 bases between the two ends. The CDR3 covers 12 residues. CDR3 sequence (DNA): TGTGCCAGCAGGGCAAACCGGGACACGTGGTTCTTC. The encoded protein is CASRANRDTWFF.

The rearrangement joins TRBV6-5 to TRBJ2-3; 9 bases are a match to TRBD2. V gave up 3 bases and J gave up 2 bases; unmatched junction bases: 3. The CDR3 extends over 15 amino acids. CDR1 and CDR2 from the germline V gene are MNHEY and SVGAGI. The CDR3 region has the DNA TGTGCCAGCAGTTATGCTAGCGGGACCACAGATACGCAGTATTTT. Encoded protein: CASSYASGTTDTQYF.

The chain links TRBV19 to TRBJ2-5; 11 bases fit TRBD1. CDR1 LNHDA and CDR2 SQIVND come from the germline V gene (reference sequence). This CDR3 region has 14 residues. V dropped 7 bases and J dropped 2; count of bases not matched to a gene: 3. CDR3 DNA sequence: TGTGCCAGTACGGGGGACAGGGGGCAAGAGACCCAGTACTTC. Amino acid sequence: CASTGDRGQETQYF.

The rearrangement links TRBV6-6 to TRBJ2-1; D is perhaps TRBD2 (6 bases). The germline V and J ends were trimmed by 0 bases and 6 bases, with 12 bases remaining between them. Germline CDR1 and CDR2: MNHNY and SVGAGI (reference sequence). This CDR3 has 15 residues. Written as DNA, the CDR3 is TGTGCCAGCAGTTACTCGGGGGACTGGGCCAATGAGCAGTTCTTC. This codes for CASSYSGDWANEQFF.

This chain connects TRBV11-3 to TRBJ1-6, with TRBD1 as a possible D gene (6 bases). CDR1 is SGHNT, CDR2 YENEEA, per germline. The CDR3 runs to 17 residues. Trimming removed 3 bases from V and 6 bases from J, with 18 bases in between. CDR3 loop: CASSLEIGLQGNSPLHF. The CDR3 DNA follows: TGTGCCAGCAGCTTGGAGATTGGTCTACAGGGTAATTCACCCCTCCACTTT. Looking up the rest from reference TRBV11-3 and TRBJ1-6 gives the full variable domain: EAGVVQSPRYKIIEKKQPVAFWCNPISGHNTLYWYLQNLGQGPELLIRYENEEAVDDSQLPKDRFSAERLKGVDSTLKIQPAELGDSAVYLCASSLEIGLQGNSPLHFGNGTRLTVT.

CDR3 sequence: CASSLGVDGNTQYF. CDR3 bases: TGTGCCAGCAGCTTGGGTGTCGACGGGAATACGCAGTATTTT. The chain links TRBV5-4 to TRBJ2-3, with D perhaps TRBD2 (5 bases). CDR1 and CDR2 from the germline V gene are SGHNT and YYREEE (reference sequence). This CDR3 spans 14 amino acids. Deletions cut 0 bases from V and 7 bases from J, with 12 bases between.

The CDR3 region has the DNA TGTGCCAGCAGCTTAGGAGACAGGCTCACTGAAGCTTTCTTT. This codes for CASSLGDRLTEAFF. This sequence joins TRBV13 and TRBJ1-1, with D tentatively TRBD1 (6 bases). CDR3 length: 14 residues. V was cut by 0 bases and J by 4 bases, with 9 bases left in between. Per the germline V gene, CDR1 is PRHDT and CDR2 is FYEKMQ (reference sequence).

This chain links TRBV4-2 with TRBJ1-5; TRBD1 is a possible D gene (6 bases). CDR1 and CDR2 from the germline V gene are LGHNA and YNFKEQ. The length of the CDR3 is 16 residues. Trimming took off 5 bases at V and 0 bases at J, with 14 bases between the two ends. Here the CDR3 DNA reads TGTGCCAGCAGCGGAACAGGGTTTTATAGCAATCAGCCCCAGCATTTT. Its protein is CASSGTGFYSNQPQHF.

The chain uses TRBV7-9 and TRBJ2-7; 7 nucleotides align to TRBD1. Germline CDR1 reads SEHNR; CDR2 reads FQNEAQ (reference sequence). V shed 2 bases, J shed 3 bases, and the junction held 4 bases outside the gene matches. The CDR3 is 14 residues long. The CDR3 coding sequence is TGTGCCAGCAGCTTACGCCCAGGGGGCTACGAGCAGTACTTC. Its translation: CASSLRPGGYEQYF.

The CDR3 here is CASSQEGGRETQYF. CDR3 nucleotides: TGTGCCAGCAGCCAAGAAGGGGGCAGAGAGACCCAGTACTTC. The V and J genes are TRBV4-2 and TRBJ2-5; 7 nucleotides match TRBD1. V gave up 0 bases and J gave up 4 bases; unmatched junction bases: 2. This CDR3 is 14 amino acids long. Germline lookup yields CDR1 LGHNA and CDR2 YNFKEQ.

This clone was seen a handful of times. This chain joins TRBV6-5 and TRBJ1-1; TRBD1 agrees at 7 bases. With V trimmed by 4 bases and J by 2 bases, 1 base remained unmatched. CDR1 and CDR2 (germline): MNHEY, SVGAGI. The length of the CDR3 is 13 residues. CDR3 amino acids: CASSWDSNTEAFF. CDR3 DNA sequence: TGTGCCAGCAGTTGGGACAGTAACACTGAAGCTTTCTTT.

Turning to this clone: The sample contains more than one DNA sequence encoding this CDR3. This chain joins TRBV27 and TRBJ1-5, with a possible D match to TRBD1 (5 bases). Germline CDR1 MNHEY, CDR2 SMNVEV (reference sequence). V lost 3 bases to trimming and J lost 4 bases, with 7 bases between them. CDR3 length: 13 amino acids. The chain's CDR3 is CASSFQGNQPQHF. The CDR3 nucleotides are TGTGCCAGCAGTTTCCAGGGTAATCAGCCCCAGCATTTT.

This sequence joins TRBV5-1 and TRBJ1-2, with TRBD1 identical over 12 bases. Unmatched junction bases numbered 5, after V lost 0 bases and J lost 8 bases. The CDR3 length is 15 residues. Per the germline V gene, CDR1 is SGHRS and CDR2 is YFSETQ. CDR3 sequence: CASSLAGTGGEGYTF. The CDR3, as DNA: TGCGCCAGCAGCTTGGCAGGGACAGGGGGCGAGGGCTACACCTTC.

This clone has more than one count but fewer than ten. The J gene is TRBJ2-7, the V gene TRBV4-1, with D possibly TRBD2 on 6 matching bases. V lost 1 base to trimming and J lost 0 bases, with 10 bases between them. The germline V gene encodes CDR1 MGHRA and CDR2 YSYEKL. The CDR3 runs to 15 residues. CDR3 DNA sequence: TGCGCCAGCAGCCAAGCGGGGGTAAGCTCCTACGAGCAGTACTTC. Translating gives CASSQAGVSSYEQYF.

The chain combines TRBV29-1 with TRBJ2-1, with 8 bases identical to TRBD2. This CDR3 is 14 amino acids long. Per the germline V gene, CDR1 is SQVTM and CDR2 is ANQGSEA. The V segment lost 4 bases and the J segment 5 bases; nucleotides outside the gene matches: 7. The DNA for the CDR3 is TGCAGCGTTGTTCGCGGGGGGTTGAACAATGAGCAGTTCTTC. It translates to CSVVRGGLNNEQFF.

This clone was seen more than once but under ten times. The chain joins TRBV5-1 to TRBJ1-3; the D gene is possibly TRBD1 (6 bases). Germline V lookup: CDR1 SGHRS, CDR2 YFSETQ. The V end lost 4 bases, the J end lost 2 bases, and 10 bases lay between the germline ends. This CDR3 is 14 amino acids long. The CDR3 is CASSPGGAGNTIYF. As DNA, the CDR3 is TGCGCCAGCAGCCCGGGGGGCGCTGGAAACACCATATATTTT.

V gene TRBV19 combines with J gene TRBJ2-3; possibly TRBD2 for D (6 bases). The CDR3 is 16 residues long. V dropped 3 bases and J dropped 4 bases, with 17 bases sitting between them. Germline CDR1 is LNHDA and CDR2 is SQIVND (reference sequence). The DNA for the CDR3 is TGTGCCAGTAGTATTGTTGGAGGGAGCGGCTCAGATACGCAGTATTTT. Translation: CASSIVGGSGSDTQYF.

CDR3 DNA sequence: TGTGCCAGCATAGGGGGCGCGGGGTATAATTCACCCCTCCACTTT. It codes for CASIGGAGYNSPLHF. The chain employs TRBV2 and TRBJ1-6; 7 nucleotides align to TRBD1. Trimming took 7 bases from V and 4 from J; bases not matched to a gene: 7. Per the germline V gene, CDR1 is SNHLY and CDR2 is FYNNEI. CDR3 length equals 15 residues.

The V gene is TRBV5-6, the J gene TRBJ2-1; weak D call: TRBD1 (5 bases). The CDR3 runs 14 residues. Trimming removed 1 base from V and 6 bases from J, with 11 bases in between. CDR1 is SGHDT, CDR2 YYEEEE, per germline. The DNA of the CDR3 is TGTGCCAGCAGCTTGCAGGGAATTTCCAATGAGCAGTTCTTC. Residues: CASSLQGISNEQFF.

The chain joins TRBV5-6 to TRBJ1-1; TRBD1 might be the D (5 bases). The CDR3 loop spans 15 amino acids. Germline V CDR1 and CDR2: SGHDT, YYEEEE. The V end lost 4 bases, the J end lost 5 bases, and 18 bases lay between the germline ends. CDR3 sequence reads: CASSLRGVVATEAFF. DNA for the CDR3: TGTGCCAGCAGCCTACGGGGGGTAGTGGCGACTGAAGCTTTCTTT.

CDR3 sequence reads: CASSYSPQGSYEQYF. In DNA form, the CDR3 reads TGTGCCAGCAGTTACTCTCCGCAGGGGTCCTACGAGCAGTACTTC. V and J are TRBV6-5 and TRBJ2-7; TRBD1 might be the D (6 bases). Deletions cut 0 bases from V and 1 base from J, with 10 bases between. This CDR3 comprises 15 residues. Germline lookup yields CDR1 MNHEY and CDR2 SVGAGI.

This clone was seen just once. V gene TRBV7-9 combines with J gene TRBJ1-2, with 12 positions matching TRBD1. Germline lookup yields CDR1 SEHNR and CDR2 FQNEAQ (reference sequence). The length of the CDR3 is 14 residues. Germline trimming cut 5 bases from V and 7 bases from J; bases unmatched to any gene: 5. The CDR3 bases are TGTGCCAGCAGCCCGGGACAGGGGGCGAGTGGCTACACCTTC. It is translated as CASSPGQGASGYTF. Using reference TRBV7-9 and TRBJ1-2 for the parts outside the CDR3, the full variable domain is DTGVSQNPRHKITKRGQNVTFRCDPISEHNRLYWYRQTLGQGPEFLTYFQNEAQLEKSRLLSDRFSAERPKGSFSTLEIQRTEQGDSAMYLCASSPGQGASGYTFGSGTRLTVV.

This clone is a singleton in its sample. This chain connects TRBV6-5 to TRBJ2-1, with a weak D call TRBD2 (6 bases). This CDR3 region has 16 residues. V lost 0 bases and J 8 bases, leaving 17 bases between the germline ends. Germline CDR1 and CDR2: MNHEY and SVGAGI. The CDR3 loop is CASSYSSGKGGDEQFF. CDR3 nucleotide sequence: TGTGCCAGCAGTTACTCGTCCGGAAAGGGAGGCGATGAGCAGTTCTTC.

The chain is built from TRBV6-5 and TRBJ1-2; 8 bases fit TRBD1. CDR3 size: 13 residues. Trimming at V came to 5 bases and at J to 8 bases, leaving 7 bases not matched to a gene. CDR1 MNHEY and CDR2 SVGAGI come from the germline V gene. The CDR3 region is CASSVQGAGGYTF. For the CDR3, the DNA is TGTGCCAGCAGTGTCCAGGGGGCAGGAGGCTACACCTTC.

For this clone: Since the CDR3 does not end with the conserved phenylalanine or tryptophan, this likely comes from a read error. This rearrangement joins TRBV29-1 to TRBJ1-1, with unresolved D. In germline, CDR1 is SQVTM, CDR2 ANQGSEA. V dropped 2 bases and J dropped 3 bases, with 13 bases sitting between them. The CDR3 sequence is 14 residues long. In nucleotides, the CDR3 is TGCAGCGTTGAACTAAACGGGATTGACACTGAAGCTTTCGTT. Its translation is CSVELNGIDTEAFV.